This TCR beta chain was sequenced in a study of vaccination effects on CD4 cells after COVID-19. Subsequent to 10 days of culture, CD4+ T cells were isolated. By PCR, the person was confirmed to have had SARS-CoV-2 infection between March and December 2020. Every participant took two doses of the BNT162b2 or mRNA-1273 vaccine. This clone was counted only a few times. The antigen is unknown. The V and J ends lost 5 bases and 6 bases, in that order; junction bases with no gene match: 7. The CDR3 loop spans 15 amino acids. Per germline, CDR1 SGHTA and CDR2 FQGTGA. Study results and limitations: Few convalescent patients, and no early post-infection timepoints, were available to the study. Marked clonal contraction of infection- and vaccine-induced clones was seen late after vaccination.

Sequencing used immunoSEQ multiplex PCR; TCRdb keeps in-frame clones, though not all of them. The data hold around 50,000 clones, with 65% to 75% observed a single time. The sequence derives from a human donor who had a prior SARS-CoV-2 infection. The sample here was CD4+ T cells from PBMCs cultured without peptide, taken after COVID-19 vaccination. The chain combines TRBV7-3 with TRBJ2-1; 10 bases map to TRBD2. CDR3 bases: TGTGCCAGCAGCGCTGGGACTAGCGTGCTCAATGAGCAGTTCTTC. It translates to CASSAGTSVLNEQFF.